The 5 T cell receptor beta chains given below trace back to one sample, sequenced in a study of shared clonotypes between healthy human individuals. Terminally differentiated effector memory CD45RA+ cells were excluded from the naive CD8 cells, which were CD45RO-negative and positively selected for CCR7. Profiled with immunoSEQ multiplex PCR; TCRdb holds only in-frame clones, not every one. This table has millions of clones, about 92% appearing once. Sequenced sample: naive CD8+ T cells from PBMCs. The receptor set was obtained from a young man in good health. Some clones in this sample may be carry-over from other donors' samples.

V is TRBV2 and J is TRBJ2-3; D ambiguous. The CDR3 has 18 amino acids. The V gene's germline CDR1 is SNHLY and CDR2 FYNNEI. Trimming removed 7 bases from V and 2 bases from J, with 25 bases in between. In nucleotides, the CDR3 is TGTGCCAGCACCCCTGAAGGATTAAGCGAAGTCGTCACAGATACGCAGTATTTT. It translates to CASTPEGLSEVVTDTQYF.

The chain is built from TRBV4-3 and TRBJ2-4, with D maybe TRBD2 (6 bases). V was clipped by 1 base and J by 3 bases, with 16 bases between them. Germline V gene sequence: CDR1 LGHNA, CDR2 YSLEER. The CDR3 length is 17 residues. DNA of the CDR3: TGCGCCAGCAGCCAAGGCGTCCTGGAGGGCGTCAAAAACATTCAGTACTTC. This encodes CASSQGVLEGVKNIQYF.

The rearrangement uses TRBV9 and TRBJ2-3, with D possibly matching TRBD2 (6 bases). V lost 0 bases, J lost 2 bases, and 13 bases lay in between. Germline lookup yields CDR1 SGDLS and CDR2 YYNGEE. CDR3 length: 16 residues. The CDR3: CASSVVVSGATDTQYF. The DNA for the CDR3 is TGTGCCAGCAGCGTAGTGGTTAGCGGAGCCACAGATACGCAGTATTTT.

V usage is TRBV19 and J usage is TRBJ1-5; tentatively, D is TRBD1 (6 bases). V was cut by 3 bases and J by 11 bases, with 20 bases left in between. The CDR3 sequence is 15 residues long. The germline gives CDR1 LNHDA, CDR2 SQIVND (reference sequence). In nucleotides, the CDR3 is TGTGCCAGTAGTATGGGGACACCCTTGAAGTTAGCCCAGCATTTT. Its protein is CASSMGTPLKLAQHF.

The chain carries TRBV11-3 and TRBJ2-1; the match to TRBD2 covers 7 bases. J gave up 9 bases and V 3 bases, and 20 bases lay outside the gene matches. The CDR3 runs 18 residues. Germline V gene lookup returns CDR1 SGHNT and CDR2 YENEEA. The CDR3 nucleotides are TGTGCCAGCAGCTTTGAAGGTCTATCGGGCGGGAGAGGTAGTGAGCAGTTCTTC. Translation gives CASSFEGLSGGRGSEQFF. Based on the CDR3 plus reference TRBV11-3 and TRBJ2-1, the full variable domain is EAGVVQSPRYKIIEKKQPVAFWCNPISGHNTLYWYLQNLGQGPELLIRYENEEAVDDSQLPKDRFSAERLKGVDSTLKIQPAELGDSAVYLCASSFEGLSGGRGSEQFFGPGTRLTVL.